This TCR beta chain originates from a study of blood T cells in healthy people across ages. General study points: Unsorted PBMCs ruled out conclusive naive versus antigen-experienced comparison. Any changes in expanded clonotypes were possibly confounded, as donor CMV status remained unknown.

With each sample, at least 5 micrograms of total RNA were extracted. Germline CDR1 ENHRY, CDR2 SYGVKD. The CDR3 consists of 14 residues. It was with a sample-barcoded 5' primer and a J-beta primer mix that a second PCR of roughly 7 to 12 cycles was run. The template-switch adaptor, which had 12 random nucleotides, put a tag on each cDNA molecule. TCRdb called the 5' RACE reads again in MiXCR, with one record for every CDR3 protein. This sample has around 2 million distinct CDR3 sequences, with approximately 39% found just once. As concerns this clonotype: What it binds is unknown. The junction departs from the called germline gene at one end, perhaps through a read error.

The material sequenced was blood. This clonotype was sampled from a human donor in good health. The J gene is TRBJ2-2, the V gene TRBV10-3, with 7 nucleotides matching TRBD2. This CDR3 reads CAIKKRGRIGERFF. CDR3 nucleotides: TGTGCCATCAAGAAGCGGGGAAGGATCGGGGAGCGGTTTTTT.